Presented here are 6 T cell receptor beta chains from one specimen sequenced in a study of somatic mutations in cytotoxic T cells in rheumatoid arthritis. Sequenced by immunoSEQ multiplex PCR; TCRdb stores in-frame clones only, minus some. The profile shows around 29,000 clones, about 81% of them singletons. The sample comprised CD8+ T cells sorted from blood. These receptors were taken from an adult with rheumatoid arthritis.

This chain uses TRBV25-1 with TRBJ2-1; TRBD2 is a possible D gene (6 bases). The CDR3 length is 16 residues. Trimming left V 3 bases short and J 5 bases short, with 17 bases between. Germline CDR1 reads MGHDK; CDR2 reads SYGVNS. CDR3 coding DNA: TGTGCCAGCAGTGAGCAGCGGGTCGGATGGGACAATGAGCAGTTCTTC. This translates into CASSEQRVGWDNEQFF. The complete variable domain, with remaining parts taken from reference TRBV25-1 and TRBJ2-1, reads EADIYQTPRYLVIGTGKKITLECSQTMGHDKMYWYQQDPGMELHLIHYSYGVNSTEKGDLSSESTVSRIRTEHFPLTLESARPSHTSQYLCASSEQRVGWDNEQFFGPGTRLTVL.

The chain employs TRBV7-6 and TRBJ2-1; TRBD2 aligns across 11 bases. CDR1 and CDR2 (germline): SGHVS, FNYEAQ. The ends lost 5 bases at V and 8 bases at J; junction bases unmatched: 8. The CDR3 is 15 amino acids. CDR3 coding DNA: TGTGCCAGCAGCCTTAGCGGGAGGGCCAGGGATGAGCAGTTCTTC. This gives the protein CASSLSGRARDEQFF.

DNA of the CDR3: TGTGCCAGCAGTTCGTCCTCAGTTGGGAGAGAAGCTTTCTTT. As protein: CASSSSSVGREAFF. The chain uses TRBV6-6 and TRBJ1-1; D uncertain. This CDR3 contains 14 residues. Germline-derived CDR1 and CDR2 are MNHNY and SVGAGI (reference sequence). V lost 4 bases to trimming and J lost 8 bases, with 17 bases between them.

The rearrangement joins TRBV12-5 to TRBJ2-3; TRBD2 agrees at 10 bases. With 4 bases clipped from V and 6 bases from J, the junction kept 4 bases outside the gene matches. This CDR3 is built from 14 residues. CDR1 is LGHNT and CDR2 is FRNRAP in the germline V gene. Here the CDR3 DNA reads TGTGCTAGTGGTTCCGGACTAGCGGTGGATACGCAGTATTTT. Its translation is CASGSGLAVDTQYF.

V is TRBV4-3 and J is TRBJ1-1, with 8 bases aligning to TRBD1. Germline V lookup: CDR1 LGHNA, CDR2 YSLEER. The V gene end was trimmed by 3 bases and the J gene end by 4 bases; junction bases not matched to a gene: 7. There are 15 residues in the CDR3. CDR3 coding DNA: TGCGCCAGCAGCCAGGCGGACAGGGATGGCACTGAAGCTTTCTTT. Its translation: CASSQADRDGTEAFF.

This clone came up a few times. J is TRBJ2-7 and V is TRBV10-3; possible D gene TRBD1, 6 bases. The V end lost 3 bases, the J end lost 5 bases, and 17 bases lay between the germline ends. Germline lookup yields CDR1 ENHRY and CDR2 SYGVKD. The length of the CDR3 is 15 residues. The CDR3 nucleotides read TGTGCCATCAGTGAAGCGGCAGGGGCTATCCACGAGCAGTACTTC. As protein: CAISEAAGAIHEQYF.